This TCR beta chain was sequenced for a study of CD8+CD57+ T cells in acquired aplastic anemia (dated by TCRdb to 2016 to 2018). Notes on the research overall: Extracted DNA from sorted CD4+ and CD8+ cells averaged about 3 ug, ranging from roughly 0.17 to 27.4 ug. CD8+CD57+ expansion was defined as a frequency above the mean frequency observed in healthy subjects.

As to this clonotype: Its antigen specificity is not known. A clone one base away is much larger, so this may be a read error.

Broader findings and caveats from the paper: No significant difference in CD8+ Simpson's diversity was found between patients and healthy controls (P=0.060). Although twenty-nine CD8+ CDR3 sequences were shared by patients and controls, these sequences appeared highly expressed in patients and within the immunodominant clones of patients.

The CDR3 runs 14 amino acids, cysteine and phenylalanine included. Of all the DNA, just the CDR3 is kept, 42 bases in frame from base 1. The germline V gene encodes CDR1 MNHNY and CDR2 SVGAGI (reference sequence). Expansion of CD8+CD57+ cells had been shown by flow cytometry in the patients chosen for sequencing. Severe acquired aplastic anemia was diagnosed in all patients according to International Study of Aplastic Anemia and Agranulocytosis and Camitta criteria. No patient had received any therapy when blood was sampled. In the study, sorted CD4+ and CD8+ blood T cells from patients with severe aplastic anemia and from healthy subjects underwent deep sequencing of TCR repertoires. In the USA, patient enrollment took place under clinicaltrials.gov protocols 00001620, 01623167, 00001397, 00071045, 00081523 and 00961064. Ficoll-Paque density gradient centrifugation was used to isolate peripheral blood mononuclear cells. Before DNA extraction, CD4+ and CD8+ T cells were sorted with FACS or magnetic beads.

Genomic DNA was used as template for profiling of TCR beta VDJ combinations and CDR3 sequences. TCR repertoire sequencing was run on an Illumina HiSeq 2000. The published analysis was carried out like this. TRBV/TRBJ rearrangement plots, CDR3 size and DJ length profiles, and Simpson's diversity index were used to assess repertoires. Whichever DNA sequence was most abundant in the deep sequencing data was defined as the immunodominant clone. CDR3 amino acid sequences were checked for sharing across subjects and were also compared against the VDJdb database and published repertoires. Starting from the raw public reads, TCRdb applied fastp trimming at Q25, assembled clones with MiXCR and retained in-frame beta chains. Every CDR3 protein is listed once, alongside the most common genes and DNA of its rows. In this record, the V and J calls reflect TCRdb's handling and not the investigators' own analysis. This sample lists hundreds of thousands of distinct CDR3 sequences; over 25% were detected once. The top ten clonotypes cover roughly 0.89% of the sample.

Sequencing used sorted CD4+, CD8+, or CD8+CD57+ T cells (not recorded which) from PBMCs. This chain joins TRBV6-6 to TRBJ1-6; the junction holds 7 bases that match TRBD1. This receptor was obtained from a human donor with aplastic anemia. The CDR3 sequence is CASSYRQGGSPLRF. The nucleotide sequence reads TGTGCCAGCAGTTACCGACAGGGTGGCTCACCCCTCCGCTTT.